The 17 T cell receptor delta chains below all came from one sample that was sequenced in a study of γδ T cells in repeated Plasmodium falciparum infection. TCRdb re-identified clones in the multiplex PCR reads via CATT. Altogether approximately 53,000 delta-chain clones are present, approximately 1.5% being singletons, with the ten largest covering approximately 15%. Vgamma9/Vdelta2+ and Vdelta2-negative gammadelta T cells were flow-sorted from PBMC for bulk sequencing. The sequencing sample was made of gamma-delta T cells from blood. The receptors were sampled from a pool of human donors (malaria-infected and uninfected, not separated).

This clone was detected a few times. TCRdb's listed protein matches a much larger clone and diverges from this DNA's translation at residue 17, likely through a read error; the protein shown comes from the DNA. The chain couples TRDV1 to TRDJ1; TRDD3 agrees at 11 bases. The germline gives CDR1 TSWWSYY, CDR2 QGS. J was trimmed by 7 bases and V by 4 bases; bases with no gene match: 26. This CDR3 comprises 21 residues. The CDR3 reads CALGVPSYGIWGIRPGIKLIF. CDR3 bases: TGTGCTCTTGGGGTTCCTTCCTACGGGATATGGGGGATACGCCCAGGGATTAAACTCATCTTT.

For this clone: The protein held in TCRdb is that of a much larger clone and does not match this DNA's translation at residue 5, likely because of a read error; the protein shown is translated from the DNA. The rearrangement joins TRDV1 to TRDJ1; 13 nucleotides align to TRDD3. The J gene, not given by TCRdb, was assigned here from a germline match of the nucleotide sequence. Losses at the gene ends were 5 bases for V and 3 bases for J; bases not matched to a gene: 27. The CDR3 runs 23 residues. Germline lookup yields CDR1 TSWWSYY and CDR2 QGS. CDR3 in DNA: TGTGCTCTTGGGAAAAAGGAACCCTACTACGGGGAACTGGGGGATACGCAAGCCGATAAACTCATCTTT. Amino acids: CALGKKEPYYGELGDTQADKLIF.

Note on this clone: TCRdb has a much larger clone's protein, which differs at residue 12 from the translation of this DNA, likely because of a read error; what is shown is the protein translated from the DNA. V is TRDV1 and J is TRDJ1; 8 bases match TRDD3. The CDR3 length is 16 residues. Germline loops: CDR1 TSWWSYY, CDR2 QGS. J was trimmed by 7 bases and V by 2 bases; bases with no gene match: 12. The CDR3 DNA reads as TGTGCTCTTGGGGAAATGGGTGGGGGATCTCTCCGTAAACTCATCTTT. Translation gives CALGEMGGGSLRKLIF.

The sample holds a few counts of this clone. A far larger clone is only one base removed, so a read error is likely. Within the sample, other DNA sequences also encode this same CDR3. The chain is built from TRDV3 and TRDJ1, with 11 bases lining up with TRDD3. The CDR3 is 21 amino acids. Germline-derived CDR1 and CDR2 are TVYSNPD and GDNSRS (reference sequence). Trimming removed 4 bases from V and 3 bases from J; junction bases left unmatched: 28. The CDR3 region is CASHDPETAYWGIRGPDKLIF. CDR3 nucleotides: TGTGCCTCCCATGACCCTGAGACCGCGTACTGGGGGATAAGGGGCCCCGATAAACTCATCTTT.

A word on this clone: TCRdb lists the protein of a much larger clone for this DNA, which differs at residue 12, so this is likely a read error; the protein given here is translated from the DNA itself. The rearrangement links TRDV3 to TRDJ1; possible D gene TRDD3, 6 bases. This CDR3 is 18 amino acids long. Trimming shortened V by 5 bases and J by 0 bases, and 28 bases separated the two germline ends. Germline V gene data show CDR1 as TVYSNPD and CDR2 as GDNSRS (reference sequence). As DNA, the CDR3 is TGTGCCCGCAGGCTACAGATCTGGGGATGGCCCAACACCGATAAACTCATCTTT. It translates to CARRLQIWGWPNTDKLIF. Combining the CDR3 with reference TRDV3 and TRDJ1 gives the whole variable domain CDKVTQSSPDQTVASGSEVVLLCTYDTVYSNPDLFWYRIRPDYSFQFVFYGDNSRSEGADFTQGRFSVKHILTQKAFHLVISPVRTEDSATYYCARRLQIWGWPNTDKLIFGKGTRVTVEP.

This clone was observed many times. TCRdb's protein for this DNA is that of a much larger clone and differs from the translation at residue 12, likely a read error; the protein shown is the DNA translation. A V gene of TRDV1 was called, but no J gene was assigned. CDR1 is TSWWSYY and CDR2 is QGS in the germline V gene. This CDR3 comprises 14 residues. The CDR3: CALGGSGPIAQPFF. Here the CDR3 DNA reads TGTGCTCTAGGGGGCTCCGGACCGATAGCACAACCCTTCTTT.

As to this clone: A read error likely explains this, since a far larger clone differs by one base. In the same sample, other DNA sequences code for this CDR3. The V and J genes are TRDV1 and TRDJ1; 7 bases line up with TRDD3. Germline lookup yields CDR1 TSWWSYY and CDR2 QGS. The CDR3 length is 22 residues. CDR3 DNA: TGCGCTCTTGGGGAACTAGTCTTATCCTGCGCCTTGGGGGACGCAAACACCGATAAACTCATCTTT. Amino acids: CALGELVLSCALGDANTDKLIF.

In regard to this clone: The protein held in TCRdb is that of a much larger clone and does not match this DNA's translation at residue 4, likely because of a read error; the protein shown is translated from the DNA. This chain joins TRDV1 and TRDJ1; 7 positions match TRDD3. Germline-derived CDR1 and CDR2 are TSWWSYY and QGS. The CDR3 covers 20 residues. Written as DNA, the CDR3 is TGTGCTCTTAGGGACCCAAGCTGGGGGCAACCCCGGGGGTACACCGATAAACTCATCTTT. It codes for CALRDPSWGQPRGYTDKLIF.

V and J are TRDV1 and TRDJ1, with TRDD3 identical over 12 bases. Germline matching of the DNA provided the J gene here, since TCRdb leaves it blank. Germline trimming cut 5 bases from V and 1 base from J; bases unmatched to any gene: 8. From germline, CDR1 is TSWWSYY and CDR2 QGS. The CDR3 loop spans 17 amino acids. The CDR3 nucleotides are TGTGCTCTTGGGAATAACTGGGGGATACCGCCCACCGATAAACTCATCTTT. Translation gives CALGNNWGIPPTDKLIF.

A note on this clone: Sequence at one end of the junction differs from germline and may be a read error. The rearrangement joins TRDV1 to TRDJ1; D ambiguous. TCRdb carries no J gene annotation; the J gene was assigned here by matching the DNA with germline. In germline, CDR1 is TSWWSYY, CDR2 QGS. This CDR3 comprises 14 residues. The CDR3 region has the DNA TGCTCTGCCCTAATTACCCGGTACACCGATGAACTCATCTTT. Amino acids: CSALITRYTDELIF.

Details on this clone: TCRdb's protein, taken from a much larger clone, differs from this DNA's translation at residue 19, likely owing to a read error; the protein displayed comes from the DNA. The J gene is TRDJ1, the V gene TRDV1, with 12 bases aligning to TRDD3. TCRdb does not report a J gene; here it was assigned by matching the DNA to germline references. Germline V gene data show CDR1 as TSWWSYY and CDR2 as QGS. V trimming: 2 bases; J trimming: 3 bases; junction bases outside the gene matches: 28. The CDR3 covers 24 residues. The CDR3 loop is CALGEGGSDSDWGILTPCPDKLIF. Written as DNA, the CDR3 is TGTGCTCTTGGGGAAGGCGGGTCAGATTCCGACTGGGGGATACTCACACCGTGTCCCGATAAACTCATCTTT.

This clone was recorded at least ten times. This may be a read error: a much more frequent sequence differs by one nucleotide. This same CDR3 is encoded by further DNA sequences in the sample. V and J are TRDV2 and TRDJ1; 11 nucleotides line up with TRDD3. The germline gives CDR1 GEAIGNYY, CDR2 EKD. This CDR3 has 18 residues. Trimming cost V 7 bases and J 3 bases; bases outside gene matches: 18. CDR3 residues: CACDAPRWGIRRSDKLIF. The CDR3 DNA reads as TGTGCCTGCGACGCTCCTCGATGGGGGATACGCCGGTCCGATAAACTCATCTTT.

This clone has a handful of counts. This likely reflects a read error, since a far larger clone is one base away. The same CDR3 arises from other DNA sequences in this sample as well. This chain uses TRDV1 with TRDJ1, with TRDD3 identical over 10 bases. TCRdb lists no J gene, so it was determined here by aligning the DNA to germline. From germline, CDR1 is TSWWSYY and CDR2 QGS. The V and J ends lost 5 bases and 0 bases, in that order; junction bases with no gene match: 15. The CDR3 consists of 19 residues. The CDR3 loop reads CALGSPGGYGPPYTDKLIF. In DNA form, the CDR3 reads TGTGCTCTTGGGTCCCCAGGGGGATACGGCCCTCCGTACACCGATAAACTCATCTTT.

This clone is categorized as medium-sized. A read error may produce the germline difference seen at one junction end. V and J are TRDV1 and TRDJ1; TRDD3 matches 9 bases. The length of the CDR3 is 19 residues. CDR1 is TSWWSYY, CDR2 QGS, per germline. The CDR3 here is CALAEFGIFWGIFTDKLIF. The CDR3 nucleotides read TGTGCTCTTGCGGAATTCGGCATTTTCTGGGGGATCTTCACCGATAAACTCATCTTT.

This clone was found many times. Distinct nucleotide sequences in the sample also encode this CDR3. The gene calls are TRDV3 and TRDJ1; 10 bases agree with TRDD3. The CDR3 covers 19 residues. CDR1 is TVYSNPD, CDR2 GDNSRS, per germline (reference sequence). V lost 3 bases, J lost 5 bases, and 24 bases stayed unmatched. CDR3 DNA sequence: TGTGCCTTAAATAAGGGGGTTGGCTGGGGGATATCAAGCATGGATAAACTCATCTTT. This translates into CALNKGVGWGISSMDKLIF.

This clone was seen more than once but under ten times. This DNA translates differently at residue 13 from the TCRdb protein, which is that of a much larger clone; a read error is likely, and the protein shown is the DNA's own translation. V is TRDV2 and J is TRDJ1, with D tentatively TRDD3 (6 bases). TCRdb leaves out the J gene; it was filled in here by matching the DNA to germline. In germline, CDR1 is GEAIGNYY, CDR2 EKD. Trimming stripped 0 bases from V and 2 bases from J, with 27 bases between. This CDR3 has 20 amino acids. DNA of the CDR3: TGTGCCTGTGACACCGGGTCCCTAGGGGGGGGACCCTTGGCAACCGATAAACTCATCTTT. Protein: CACDTGSLGGGPLATDKLIF.

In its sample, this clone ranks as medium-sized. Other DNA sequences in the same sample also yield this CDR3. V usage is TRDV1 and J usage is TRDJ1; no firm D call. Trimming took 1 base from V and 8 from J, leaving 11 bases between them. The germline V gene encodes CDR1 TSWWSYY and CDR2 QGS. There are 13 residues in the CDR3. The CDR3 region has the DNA TGTGCTCTTGGGGAACGATCCCAGGGGAAACTCATCTTT. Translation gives CALGERSQGKLIF.